These 9 T cell receptor beta chains were sequenced from one sample in a study of shared clonotypes between healthy human individuals. Clones were read by immunoSEQ multiplex PCR, and TCRdb kept only the in-frame ones, dropping some. The table lists around 550,000 clones, approximately 95% of them singletons, with about 0.057% in the top ten. Sequencing was carried out using naive CD4+ T cells sorted from blood. As for subset: CD45RA+ positively selected. These receptors all stem from a woman in her twenties or thirties in good health.

The chain has TRBV5-1 and TRBJ2-5; perhaps TRBD2 as D (6 bases). The end of the DNA fits TRBJ2-7 better, so the J call may be wrong. There are 14 residues in the CDR3. The V gene's germline CDR1 is SGHRS and CDR2 YFSETQ. The CDR3, as DNA: TGCGCCAGCAGCTTTGCTAGTCAGGGAGGCGAGCAGTACTTC. Translated, it gives CASSFASQGGEQYF.

This chain uses TRBV4-1 with TRBJ1-1, with D hard to call. The CDR3 consists of 14 residues. Germline assignment: CDR1 MGHRA and CDR2 YSYEKL. V was trimmed by 4 bases and J by 1 base, leaving 10 bases between them. The CDR3 DNA reads TGCGCCAGCAGCCGTGACGAGAAGAACACTGAAGCTTTCTTT. It encodes CASSRDEKNTEAFF.

On this clone itself: Other DNA sequences within the sample encode an identical CDR3. The chain recombines TRBV19 with TRBJ2-3; D call uncertain. Germline V gene sequence: CDR1 LNHDA, CDR2 SQIVND (reference sequence). V shed 1 base and J shed 6 bases, with 2 bases lying between them. The CDR3 contains 11 residues. The CDR3 region is CASSIGDTQYF. Written as DNA, the CDR3 is TGTGCCAGTAGTATAGGGGATACGCAGTATTTT.

CDR3 sequence reads: CASSLDRNYGYTF. The CDR3 region has the DNA TGTGCCAGCAGCTTGGACAGGAACTATGGCTACACCTTC. The chain uses TRBV5-5 and TRBJ1-2; a possible D gene is TRBD1 (5 bases). V was trimmed by 0 bases and J by 2 bases, leaving 5 bases between them. Germline loops: CDR1 SGHKS, CDR2 YYEKEE (reference sequence). The CDR3 sequence is 13 residues long.

The rearrangement joins TRBV5-6 to TRBJ2-5, with a tentative D call TRBD1 (5 bases). This CDR3 has 14 amino acids. Germline CDR1 SGHDT, CDR2 YYEEEE. With 0 bases removed from V and 7 bases from J, the gap between germline ends came to 13 bases. The CDR3 reads CASSLVGARGTQYF. Here the CDR3 DNA reads TGTGCCAGCAGCTTGGTCGGTGCAAGGGGGACCCAGTACTTC.

The chain is built from TRBV5-1 and TRBJ1-2, with D uncertain. The V gene's germline CDR1 is SGHRS and CDR2 YFSETQ. Trimming removed 3 bases at V and 0 bases at J, with 12 bases between. This CDR3 has 15 residues. The CDR3: CASSSTVVTNYGYTF. CDR3 DNA sequence: TGCGCCAGCAGCTCCACAGTGGTGACTAACTATGGCTACACCTTC. Full variable domain (missing parts from reference TRBV5-1 and TRBJ1-2): KAGVTQTPRYLIKTRGQQVTLSCSPISGHRSVSWYQQTPGQGLQFLFEYFSETQRNKGNFPGRFSGRQFSNSRSEMNVSTLELGDSALYLCASSSTVVTNYGYTFGSGTRLTVV.

This clone was detected only once. The V call is TRBV6-6, the J call TRBJ1-2; a possible D gene is TRBD1 (6 bases). The germline V gene has CDR1 MNHNY and CDR2 SVGAGI (reference sequence). This CDR3 spans 13 amino acids. V was cut by 5 bases and J by 5 bases, with 12 bases left in between. The DNA for the CDR3 is TGTGCCAGCAGTGTGACAGGTCTTTATGGCTACACCTTC. It translates to CASSVTGLYGYTF.

The V call is TRBV5-1, the J call TRBJ2-7; 9 bases agree with TRBD1. V was clipped by 4 bases and J by 6 bases; unmatched bases: 2. The CDR3 consists of 12 residues. Germline V gene lookup returns CDR1 SGHRS and CDR2 YFSETQ. CDR3 nucleotide sequence: TGCGCCAGCAGCAGGGACAGGGCCGAGCAGTACTTC. Its protein is CASSRDRAEQYF.

This chain links TRBV5-1 with TRBJ2-1; D might be TRBD2 (6 bases). The CDR3 loop spans 17 amino acids. V dropped 0 bases and J dropped 1 base, with 14 bases sitting between them. The germline gives CDR1 SGHRS, CDR2 YFSETQ. The CDR3 reads CASSLAASVGSYNEQFF. CDR3 nucleotide sequence: TGCGCCAGCAGCTTGGCCGCTAGCGTAGGGTCCTACAATGAGCAGTTCTTC. The variable domain in full, completed from reference TRBV5-1 and TRBJ2-1, reads KAGVTQTPRYLIKTRGQQVTLSCSPISGHRSVSWYQQTPGQGLQFLFEYFSETQRNKGNFPGRFSGRQFSNSRSEMNVSTLELGDSALYLCASSLAASVGSYNEQFFGPGTRLTVL.